Following are 10 T cell receptor beta chains from one sample sequenced in a study of vaccination effects on CD4 cells after COVID-19. Antigens for these TCRs are unknown. Ahead of sequencing, the ViraFEST assay grew antigen-specific CD4+ T cells using viral peptide pools. Following culture for ten to eleven days, CD4+ T cells were isolated. Negative nucleocapsid antibody tests before and after vaccination confirmed no previous SARS-CoV-2 infection. Some clones are missing from TCRdb's copy, which holds only in-frame ones; the method was immunoSEQ multiplex PCR. Of more than 40,000 clones listed, 70% are singletons. The source was CD4+ T cells from PBMCs cultured with HCoV-OC43 spike peptides, collected before COVID-19 vaccination. Sample subset: HCoV-OC43 spike overlapping peptide pool stimulation. All receptors derive from a human donor who received a COVID-19 vaccine.

This clone was counted a few times. V and J are TRBV6-5 and TRBJ1-5; 9 bases agree with TRBD1. The CDR3 length is 14 residues. CDR1 and CDR2 from the germline V gene are MNHEY and SVGAGI. V lost 9 bases to trimming and J lost 6 bases; unmatched junction nucleotides: 9. The CDR3 DNA reads TGTGCCAGTGCCATCGGGACAGGGTCTCAGCCCCAGCATTTT. Translating it yields CASAIGTGSQPQHF.

The genes are TRBV18 and TRBJ1-4, with D possibly TRBD1 on 5 matching bases. The CDR3 extends over 15 amino acids. Germline V lookup: CDR1 KGHSH, CDR2 LQKENI. V was shortened by 3 bases and J by 4 bases, with 12 bases between the two germline ends. The CDR3 DNA reads TGTGCCAGCTCACCTCTGGAGGGGCTTAATGAAAAACTGTTTTTT. This encodes CASSPLEGLNEKLFF. The full variable domain, in which reference TRBV18 and TRBJ1-4 provide the parts outside the CDR3, is NAGVMQNPRHLVRRRGQEARLRCSPMKGHSHVYWYRQLPEEGLKFMVYLQKENIIDESGMPKERFSAEFPKEGPSILRIQQVVRGDSAAYFCASSPLEGLNEKLFFGSGTQLSVL.

This clone was recorded only once. This chain connects TRBV25-1 to TRBJ1-1; the D gene is possibly TRBD1 (5 bases). CDR1 and CDR2 from the germline V gene are MGHDK and SYGVNS. This CDR3 comprises 16 residues. V lost 3 bases and J 2 bases, leaving 16 bases between the germline ends. The CDR3 nucleotides are TGTGCCAGCAGTGAGTATAAGTGGGACGGAAACACTGAAGCTTTCTTT. It specifies CASSEYKWDGNTEAFF.

A single count supports this clone. The chain is built from TRBV6-5 and TRBJ2-6; D unresolved. This CDR3 comprises 15 residues. CDR1 MNHEY and CDR2 SVGAGI come from the germline V gene. V was shortened by 11 bases and J by 3 bases, with 17 bases between the two germline ends. CDR3 sequence (DNA): TGTGCCGGGAAGAAAGACTCGTATGGGGCCAACGTCCTGACTTTC. Translation gives CAGKKDSYGANVLTF.

The V call is TRBV3-1 (or the pseudogene TRBV3-2), the J call TRBJ1-2, with no clear D. Trimming left V 2 bases short and J 8 bases short, with 12 bases between. The CDR3 has 13 amino acids. Germline CDR1 and CDR2: LGHDT and YNNKEL (reference sequence). The DNA for the CDR3 is TGTGCCAGCAGCCAAACGGTGGCCAACGGCTACACCTTC. This sequence encodes CASSQTVANGYTF.

The chain joins TRBV6-2 or TRBV6-3 to TRBJ1-1, with unresolved D. The CDR3 length is 16 residues. CDR1 MNHEY and CDR2 SVGEGT come from the germline V gene. Trimming took 2 bases from V and 4 from J, leaving 17 bases between them. Here the CDR3 reads CASSYSIAPQSTEAFF. For the CDR3, the DNA is TGTGCCAGCAGTTACAGTATAGCCCCCCAGAGCACTGAAGCTTTCTTT.

The chain employs TRBV3-1 (or the pseudogene TRBV3-2) and TRBJ2-1, with TRBD2 identical over 12 bases. The CDR3 length is 17 residues. The junction had 6 bases not matched to a gene; V was cut back by 0 bases and J by 6 bases. Germline CDR1 and CDR2: LGHDT and YNNKEL (reference sequence). The CDR3, as DNA: TGTGCCAGCAGCCAAGAGACTAGCGGGAGCCGCCCCAATGAGCAGTTCTTC. Translated, it gives CASSQETSGSRPNEQFF.

The chain recombines TRBV3-1 (or the pseudogene TRBV3-2) with TRBJ2-5; D is undetermined. Germline values: CDR1 LGHDT, CDR2 YNNKEL (reference sequence). Trimming removed 4 bases from V and 1 base from J, with 10 bases in between. This CDR3 is built from 14 residues. The CDR3 bases are TGTGCCAGCAGCCCAATTGAGCTCCAAGAGACCCAGTACTTC. Translation gives CASSPIELQETQYF.

The CDR3 region is CASSLAFGGSISYTF. The DNA for the CDR3 is TGTGCCAGCAGCTTAGCATTCGGCGGGTCTATTAGCTACACCTTC. The chain uses TRBV11-2 and TRBJ1-2; D remains ambiguous. The CDR3 totals 15 residues. Germline-derived CDR1 and CDR2 are SGHAT and FQNNGV. The V and J ends lost 1 base and 9 bases respectively, with 18 bases between them.

This clone was counted between two and nine times. V gene TRBV27 combines with J gene TRBJ1-6; 7 nucleotides align to TRBD1. The J segment lost 3 bases and the V segment lost 5 bases, leaving 10 bases of the junction unmatched. The CDR3 extends over 17 amino acids. Germline-derived CDR1 and CDR2 are MNHEY and SMNVEV (reference sequence). The CDR3 here is CASSPYPNRGYNSPLHF. Here the CDR3 DNA reads TGTGCCAGCAGTCCCTACCCGAACAGGGGCTATAATTCACCCCTCCACTTT.